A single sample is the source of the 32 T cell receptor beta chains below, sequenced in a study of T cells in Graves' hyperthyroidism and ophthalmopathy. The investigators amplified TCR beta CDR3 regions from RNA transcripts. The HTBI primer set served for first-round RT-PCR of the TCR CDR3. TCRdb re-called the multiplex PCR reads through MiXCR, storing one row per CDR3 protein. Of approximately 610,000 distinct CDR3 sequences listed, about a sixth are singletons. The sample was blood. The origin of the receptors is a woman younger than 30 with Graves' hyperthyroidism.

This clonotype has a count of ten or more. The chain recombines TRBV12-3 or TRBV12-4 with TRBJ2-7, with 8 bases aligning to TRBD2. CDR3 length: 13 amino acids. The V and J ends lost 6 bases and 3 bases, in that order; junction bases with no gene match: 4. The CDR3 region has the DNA TGTGCCAGCAGGAGGACTAGCATCTACGAGCAGTACTTC. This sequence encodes CASRRTSIYEQYF.

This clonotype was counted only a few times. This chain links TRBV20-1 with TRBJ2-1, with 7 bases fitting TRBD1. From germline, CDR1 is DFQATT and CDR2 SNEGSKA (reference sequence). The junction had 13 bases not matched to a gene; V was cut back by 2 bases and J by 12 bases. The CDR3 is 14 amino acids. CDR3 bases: TGCAGTGCTAGACGCCCGGGACAGAAAGTTGGGCAGTTCTTC. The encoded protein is CSARRPGQKVGQFF.

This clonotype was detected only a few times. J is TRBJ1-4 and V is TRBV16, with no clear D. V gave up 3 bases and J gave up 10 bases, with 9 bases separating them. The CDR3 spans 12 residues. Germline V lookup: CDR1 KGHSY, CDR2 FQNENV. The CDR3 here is CASSHSPGKLFF. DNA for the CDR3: TGTGCCAGCAGCCACTCACCGGGAAAACTGTTTTTT. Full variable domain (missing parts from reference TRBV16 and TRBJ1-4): GEEVAQTPKHLVRGEGQKAKLYCAPIKGHSYVFWYQQVLKNEFKFLISFQNENVFDETGMPKERFSAKCLPNSPCSLEIQATKLEDSAVYFCASSHSPGKLFFGSGTQLSVL.

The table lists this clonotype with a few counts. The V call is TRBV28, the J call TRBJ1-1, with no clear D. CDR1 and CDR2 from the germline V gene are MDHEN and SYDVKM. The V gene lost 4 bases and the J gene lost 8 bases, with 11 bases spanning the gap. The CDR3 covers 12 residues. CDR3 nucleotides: TGTGCCAGCAGTTCCAGACGGACCGAAGCTTTCTTT. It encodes CASSSRRTEAFF.

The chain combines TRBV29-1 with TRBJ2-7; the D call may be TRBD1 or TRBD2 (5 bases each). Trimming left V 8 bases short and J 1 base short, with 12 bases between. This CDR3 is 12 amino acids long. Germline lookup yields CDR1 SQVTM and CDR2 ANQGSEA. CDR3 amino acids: CSTRDGSYEQYF. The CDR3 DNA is TGCAGCACTCGGGACGGTTCCTACGAGCAGTACTTC.

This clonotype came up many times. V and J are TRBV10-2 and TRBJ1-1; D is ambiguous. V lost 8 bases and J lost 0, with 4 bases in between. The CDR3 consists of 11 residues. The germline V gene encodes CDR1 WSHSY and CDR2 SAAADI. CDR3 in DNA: TGCGCCAGCCAGGTGAACACTGAAGCTTTCTTT. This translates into CASQVNTEAFF.

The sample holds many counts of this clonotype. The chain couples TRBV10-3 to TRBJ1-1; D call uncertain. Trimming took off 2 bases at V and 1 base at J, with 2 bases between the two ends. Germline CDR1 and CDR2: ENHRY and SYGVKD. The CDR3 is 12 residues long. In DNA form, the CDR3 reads TGTGCCATCAGTGAGCGGAACACTGAAGCTTTCTTT. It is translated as CAISERNTEAFF.

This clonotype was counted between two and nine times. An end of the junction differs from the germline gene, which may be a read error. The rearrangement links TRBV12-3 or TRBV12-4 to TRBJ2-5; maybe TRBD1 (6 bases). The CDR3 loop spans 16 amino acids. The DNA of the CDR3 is TGTGCCAGCAGTTTAGAAGTGGGACAACACCAAGGGACCCAGTACTTC. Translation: CASSLEVGQHQGTQYF.

The DNA of the CDR3 is TGTGCCAGCAGCTTGGAAGGGGGCGCTCGGACTGAAGCTTTCTTT. This encodes CASSLEGGARTEAFF. The chain couples TRBV5-4 to TRBJ1-1; TRBD1 matches 7 bases. The CDR3 spans 15 residues. Trimming at V came to 0 bases and at J to 5 bases, leaving 7 bases not matched to a gene. From germline, CDR1 is SGHNT and CDR2 YYREEE (reference sequence).

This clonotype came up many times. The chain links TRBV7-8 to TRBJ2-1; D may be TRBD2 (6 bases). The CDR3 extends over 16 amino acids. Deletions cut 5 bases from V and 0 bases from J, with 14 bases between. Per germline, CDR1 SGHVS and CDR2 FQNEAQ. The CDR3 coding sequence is TGTGCCAGCAGCGGGCGGGACTTCCCCTCCTACAATGAGCAGTTCTTC. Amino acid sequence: CASSGRDFPSYNEQFF.

CDR3 protein: CASSLEALRDTEAFF. The DNA of the CDR3 is TGTGCCAGCAGCTTGGAGGCCCTGAGGGACACTGAAGCTTTCTTT. The chain uses TRBV5-4 and TRBJ1-1; D unclear. CDR3 length equals 15 residues. V was clipped by 0 bases and J by 3 bases, with 12 bases between them. Per germline, CDR1 SGHNT and CDR2 YYREEE (reference sequence).

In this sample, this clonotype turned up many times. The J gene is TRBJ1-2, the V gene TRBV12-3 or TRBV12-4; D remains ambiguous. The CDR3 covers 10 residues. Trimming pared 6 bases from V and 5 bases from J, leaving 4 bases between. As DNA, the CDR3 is TGTGCCAGCAGCCTGTATGGCTACACCTTC. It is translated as CASSLYGYTF.

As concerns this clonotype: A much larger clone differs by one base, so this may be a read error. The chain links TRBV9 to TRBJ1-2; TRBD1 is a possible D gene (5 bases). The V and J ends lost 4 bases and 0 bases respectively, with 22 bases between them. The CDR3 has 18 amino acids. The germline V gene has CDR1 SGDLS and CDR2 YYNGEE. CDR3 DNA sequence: TGTGCCAGCAGCCTTCTTACGGGGGGACCGGGGGCTAACTATGGCTACACCTTC. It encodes CASSLLTGGPGANYGYTF.

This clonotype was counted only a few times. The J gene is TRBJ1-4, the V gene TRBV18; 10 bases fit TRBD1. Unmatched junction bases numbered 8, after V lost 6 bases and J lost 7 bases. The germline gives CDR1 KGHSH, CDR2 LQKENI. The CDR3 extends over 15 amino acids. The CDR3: CASSPPGQGSEKLFF. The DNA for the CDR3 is TGTGCCAGCTCGCCGCCGGGACAGGGGAGTGAAAAACTGTTTTTT.

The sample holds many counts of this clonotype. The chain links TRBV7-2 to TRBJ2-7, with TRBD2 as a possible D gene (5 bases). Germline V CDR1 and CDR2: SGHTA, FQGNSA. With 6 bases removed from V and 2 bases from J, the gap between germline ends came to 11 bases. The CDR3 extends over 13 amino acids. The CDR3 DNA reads TGTGCCAGCAGTTTTAGCGAGACCTACGAGCAGTACTTC. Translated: CASSFSETYEQYF.

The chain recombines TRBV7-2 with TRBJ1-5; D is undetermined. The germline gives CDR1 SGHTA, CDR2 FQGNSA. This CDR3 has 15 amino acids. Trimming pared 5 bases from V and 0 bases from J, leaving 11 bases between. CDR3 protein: CASSQELNSNQPQHF. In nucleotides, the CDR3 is TGTGCCAGCAGCCAGGAATTAAATAGCAATCAGCCCCAGCATTTT. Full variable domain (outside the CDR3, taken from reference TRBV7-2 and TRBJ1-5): GAGVSQSPSNKVTEKGKDVELRCDPISGHTALYWYRQSLGQGLEFLIYFQGNSAPDKSGLPSDRFSAERTGGSVSTLTIQRTQQEDSAVYLCASSQELNSNQPQHFGDGTRLSIL.

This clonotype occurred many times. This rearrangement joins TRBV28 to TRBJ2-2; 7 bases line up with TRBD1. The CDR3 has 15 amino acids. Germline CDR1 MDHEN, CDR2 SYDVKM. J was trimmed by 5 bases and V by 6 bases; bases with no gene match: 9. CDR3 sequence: CASRPRDRYTGELFF. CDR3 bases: TGTGCCAGCAGGCCCCGGGACAGATATACCGGGGAGCTGTTTTTT.

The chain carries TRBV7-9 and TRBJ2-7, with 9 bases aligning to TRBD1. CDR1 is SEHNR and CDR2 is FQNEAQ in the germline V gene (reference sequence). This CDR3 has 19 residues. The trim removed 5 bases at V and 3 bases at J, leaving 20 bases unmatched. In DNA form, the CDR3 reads TGTGCCAGCAGCCCGGGTCACAGGGGGCAAGTCGAACTCCGCTACGAGCAGTACTTC. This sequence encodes CASSPGHRGQVELRYEQYF.

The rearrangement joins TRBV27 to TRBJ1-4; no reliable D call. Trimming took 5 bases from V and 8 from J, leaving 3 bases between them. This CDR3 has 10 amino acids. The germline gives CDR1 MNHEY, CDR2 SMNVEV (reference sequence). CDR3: CASSLEKLFF. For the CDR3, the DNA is TGTGCCAGCAGTCTAGAAAAACTGTTTTTT.

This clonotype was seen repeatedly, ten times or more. DNA for the CDR3: TGTGCCAGCAGTCCCGGGTTGTGGGAGGGCAATCAGCCCCAGCATTTT. Translating it yields CASSPGLWEGNQPQHF. The chain links TRBV28 to TRBJ1-5, with no clear D. The CDR3 has 16 residues. The V and J ends lost 5 bases and 2 bases respectively, with 16 bases between them. From germline, CDR1 is MDHEN and CDR2 SYDVKM.

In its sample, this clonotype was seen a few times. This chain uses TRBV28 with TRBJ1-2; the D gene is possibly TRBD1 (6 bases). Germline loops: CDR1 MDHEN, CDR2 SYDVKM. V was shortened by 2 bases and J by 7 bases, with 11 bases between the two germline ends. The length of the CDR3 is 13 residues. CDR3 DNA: TGTGCCAGCAGTTTAGACAGGTTAAGTGGCTACACCTTC. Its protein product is CASSLDRLSGYTF.

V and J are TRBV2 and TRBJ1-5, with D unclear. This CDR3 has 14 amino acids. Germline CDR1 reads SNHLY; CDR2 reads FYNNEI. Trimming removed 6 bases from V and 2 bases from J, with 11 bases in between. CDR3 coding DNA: TGTGCCAGCAGACCGGAATCTGGCAATCAGCCCCAGCATTTT. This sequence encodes CASRPESGNQPQHF.

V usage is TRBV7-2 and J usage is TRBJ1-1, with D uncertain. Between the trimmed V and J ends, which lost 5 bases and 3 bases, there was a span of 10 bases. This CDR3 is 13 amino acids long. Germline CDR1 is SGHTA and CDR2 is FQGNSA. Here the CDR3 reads CASSEQRHTEAFF. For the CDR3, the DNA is TGTGCCAGCAGCGAGCAGCGGCACACTGAAGCTTTCTTT.

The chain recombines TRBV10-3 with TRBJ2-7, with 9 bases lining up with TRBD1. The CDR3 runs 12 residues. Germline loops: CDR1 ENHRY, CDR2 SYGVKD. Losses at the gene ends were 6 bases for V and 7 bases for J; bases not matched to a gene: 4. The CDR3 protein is CAIREGTGEQYF. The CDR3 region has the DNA TGTGCCATCAGGGAAGGGACAGGGGAGCAGTACTTC.

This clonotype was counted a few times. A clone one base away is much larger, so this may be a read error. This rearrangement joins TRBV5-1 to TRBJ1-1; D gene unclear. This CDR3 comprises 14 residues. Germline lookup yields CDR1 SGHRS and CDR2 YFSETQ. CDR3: CASRPAGVNTEASF. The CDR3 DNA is TGCGCCAGCAGGCCCGCAGGAGTGAACACTGAAGCTTCCTTT. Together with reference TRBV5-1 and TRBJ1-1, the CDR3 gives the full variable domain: KAGVTQTPRYLIKTRGQQVTLSCSPISGHRSVSWYQQTPGQGLQFLFEYFSETQRNKGNFPGRFSGRQFSNSRSEMNVSTLELGDSALYLCASRPAGVNTEASFGQGTRLTVV.

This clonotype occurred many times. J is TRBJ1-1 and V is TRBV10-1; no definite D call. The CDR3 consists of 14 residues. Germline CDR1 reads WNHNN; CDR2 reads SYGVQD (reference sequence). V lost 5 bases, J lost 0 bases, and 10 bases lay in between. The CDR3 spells CASSNSVMNTEAFF. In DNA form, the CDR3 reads TGCGCCAGCAGTAACTCAGTCATGAACACTGAAGCTTTCTTT.

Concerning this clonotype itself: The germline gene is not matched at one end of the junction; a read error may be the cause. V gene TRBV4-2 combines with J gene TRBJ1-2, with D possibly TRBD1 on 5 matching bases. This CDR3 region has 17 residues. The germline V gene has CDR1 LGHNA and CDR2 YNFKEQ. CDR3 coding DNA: TGTGCCAGCAGCGAAGAGGTAGCAGGGCAGACAAACTATGGCTACACCTTC. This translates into CASSEEVAGQTNYGYTF.

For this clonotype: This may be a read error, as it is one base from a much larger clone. In nucleotides, the CDR3 is TGTGCCAGCAGACGGGGATCCGGTGAGCAGTTCTTC. Protein: CASRRGSGEQFF. The chain combines TRBV28 with TRBJ2-1; D may be TRBD2 (5 bases). CDR1 and CDR2 (germline): MDHEN, SYDVKM. The CDR3 loop spans 12 amino acids. Trimming took 6 bases from V and 9 from J, leaving 12 bases between them.

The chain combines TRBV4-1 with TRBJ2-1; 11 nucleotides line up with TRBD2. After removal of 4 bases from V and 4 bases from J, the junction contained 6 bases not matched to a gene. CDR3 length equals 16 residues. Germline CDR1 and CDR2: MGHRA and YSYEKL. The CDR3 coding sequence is TGCGCCAGCAGCCGAGGGACTAGCGGATTGTACAATGAGCAGTTCTTC. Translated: CASSRGTSGLYNEQFF.

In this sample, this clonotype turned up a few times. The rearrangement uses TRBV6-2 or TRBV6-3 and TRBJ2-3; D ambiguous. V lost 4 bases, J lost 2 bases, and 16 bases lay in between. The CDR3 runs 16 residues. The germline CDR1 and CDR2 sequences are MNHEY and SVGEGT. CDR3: CASSLSWFSPTDTQYF. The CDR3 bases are TGTGCCAGCAGTTTAAGTTGGTTTTCTCCCACAGATACGCAGTATTTT.

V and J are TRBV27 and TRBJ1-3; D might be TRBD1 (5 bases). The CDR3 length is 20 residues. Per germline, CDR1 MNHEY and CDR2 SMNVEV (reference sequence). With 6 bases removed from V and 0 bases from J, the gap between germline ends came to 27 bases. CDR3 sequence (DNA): TGTGCCAGCAGACCTGCCCGGGACCCCTCTCAACACTTCTCTGGAAACACCATATATTTT. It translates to CASRPARDPSQHFSGNTIYF.

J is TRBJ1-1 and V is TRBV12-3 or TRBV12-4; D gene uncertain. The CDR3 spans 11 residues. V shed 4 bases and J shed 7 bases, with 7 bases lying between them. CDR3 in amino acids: CASSWADEAFF. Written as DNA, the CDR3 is TGTGCCAGCAGTTGGGCAGATGAAGCTTTCTTT.